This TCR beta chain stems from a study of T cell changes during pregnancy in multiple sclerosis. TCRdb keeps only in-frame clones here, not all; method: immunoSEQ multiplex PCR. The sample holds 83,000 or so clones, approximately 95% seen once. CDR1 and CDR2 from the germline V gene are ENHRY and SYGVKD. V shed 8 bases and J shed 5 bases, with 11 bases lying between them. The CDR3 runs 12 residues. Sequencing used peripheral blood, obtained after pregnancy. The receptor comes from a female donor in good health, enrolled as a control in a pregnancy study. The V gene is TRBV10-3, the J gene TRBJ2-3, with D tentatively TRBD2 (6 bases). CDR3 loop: CAIGLEGDTQYF. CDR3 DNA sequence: TGTGCCATCGGTTTGGAGGGAGATACGCAGTATTTT.